These 30 T cell receptor beta chains share one sample of origin, sequenced in a study of blood T cell repertoires in COVID-19. Assay used: immunoSEQ multiplex PCR; TCRdb lists only in-frame clones, some missing. The sample gives 200,000 to 250,000 clones, under 90% of which show up once; about 6% is in the top ten. Sequenced sample: peripheral blood. The receptors come from a man aged 60-69 years who had recovered from COVID-19.

The chain combines TRBV20-1 with TRBJ1-1; D might be TRBD1 (6 bases). Germline V gives CDR1 DFQATT, CDR2 SNEGSKA (reference sequence). The CDR3 is 13 residues long. Trimming stripped 3 bases from V and 6 bases from J, with 14 bases between. CDR3 loop: CSASLGAGAEAFF. CDR3 in DNA: TGCAGTGCTAGTTTGGGGGCTGGGGCTGAAGCTTTCTTT.

This chain joins TRBV4-2 and TRBJ2-2; 7 bases agree with TRBD1. The CDR3 consists of 15 residues. Trimming cost V 2 bases and J 3 bases; bases outside gene matches: 3. CDR1 is LGHNA, CDR2 YNFKEQ, per germline. The CDR3 is CASSQLQGYTGELFF. CDR3 bases: TGTGCCAGCAGCCAACTACAGGGGTACACCGGGGAGCTGTTTTTT.

The genes are TRBV12-3 or TRBV12-4 and TRBJ2-1, with TRBD2 as a possible D gene (5 bases). The V and J ends lost 5 bases and 12 bases respectively, with 14 bases between them. The CDR3 length is 12 residues. The CDR3 loop reads CASSLTRKGQFF. CDR3 in DNA: TGTGCCAGCAGTCTCACTAGAAAAGGGCAGTTCTTC.

This clone was detected only once. The chain combines TRBV5-5 with TRBJ2-7; 13 bases align to TRBD2. The germline gives CDR1 SGHKS, CDR2 YYEKEE (reference sequence). The CDR3 runs 16 residues. Losses at the gene ends were 1 base for V and 7 bases for J; bases not matched to a gene: 8. The CDR3 loop reads CASSLTTSGGAWEQYF. The CDR3 nucleotides are TGTGCCAGCAGCTTGACAACTAGCGGGGGGGCTTGGGAGCAGTACTTC.

The chain uses TRBV5-4 and TRBJ2-5, with a weak D call TRBD2 (5 bases). V shed 3 bases and J shed 4 bases, with 16 bases lying between them. This CDR3 region has 15 residues. The germline V gene has CDR1 SGHNT and CDR2 YYREEE (reference sequence). CDR3 amino acids: CASSSLQERPETQYF. The CDR3 nucleotides are TGTGCCAGCAGCTCTCTCCAGGAGCGGCCAGAGACCCAGTACTTC.

This clone appeared many times. This chain links TRBV6-2 or TRBV6-3 with TRBJ2-1; 7 nucleotides agree with TRBD1. The CDR3 runs to 15 residues. The germline V gene has CDR1 MNHEY and CDR2 SVGEGT. The V and J ends lost 5 bases and 4 bases, in that order; junction bases with no gene match: 8. The CDR3 loop reads CASSDTGEPYNEQFF. The CDR3, as DNA: TGTGCCAGCAGTGACACAGGGGAACCTTACAATGAGCAGTTCTTC.

The rearrangement links TRBV6-5 to TRBJ1-5; TRBD1 aligns across 7 bases. The CDR3 runs to 13 residues. V dropped 11 bases and J dropped 6; count of bases not matched to a gene: 10. Germline CDR1 is MNHEY and CDR2 is SVGAGI. CDR3 region: CAVETGWAQPQHF. The CDR3 DNA reads as TGTGCCGTCGAGACAGGGTGGGCTCAGCCCCAGCATTTT.

This chain connects TRBV11-2 to TRBJ2-3; tentatively, D is TRBD2 (5 bases). This CDR3 spans 14 amino acids. Trimming shortened V by 5 bases and J by 6 bases, and 15 bases separated the two germline ends. Germline assignment: CDR1 SGHAT and CDR2 FQNNGV. As DNA, the CDR3 is TGTGCCAGCAGCCAAGCTAGCTTTCGGGATACGCAGTATTTT. Translated: CASSQASFRDTQYF.

The chain recombines TRBV3-1 (or the pseudogene TRBV3-2) with TRBJ1-2, with TRBD1 as a possible D gene (6 bases). The CDR3 runs 17 residues. Germline V CDR1 and CDR2: LGHDT, YNNKEL (reference sequence). V shed 0 bases and J shed 2 bases, with 16 bases lying between them. CDR3 sequence (DNA): TGTGCCAGCAGCCAAGATTATCTAGGCAGGGGAAACTATGGCTACACCTTC. As protein: CASSQDYLGRGNYGYTF.

The chain is built from TRBV2 and TRBJ1-2; possible D gene TRBD1, 5 bases. The ends were cut back, 4 bases at V and 4 bases at J, with 19 bases in the middle. Germline-derived CDR1 and CDR2 are SNHLY and FYNNEI. CDR3 length equals 16 residues. The CDR3 coding sequence is TGTGCCAGCAGTGCCCTTGGGGGGGGGAGCATCTATGGCTACACCTTC. This encodes CASSALGGGSIYGYTF.

The gene calls are TRBV6-5 and TRBJ2-7, with D possibly TRBD2 on 5 matching bases. Per the germline V gene, CDR1 is MNHEY and CDR2 is SVGAGI. There are 16 residues in the CDR3. The ends were cut back, 0 bases at V and 5 bases at J, with 17 bases in the middle. CDR3 amino acids: CASSYSTISLGNEQYF. The DNA of the CDR3 is TGTGCCAGCAGTTACTCGACTATTTCGTTGGGGAACGAGCAGTACTTC.

A single count supports this clone. This sequence joins TRBV6-6 and TRBJ2-1; TRBD2 might be the D (5 bases). CDR3 length equals 13 residues. The germline CDR1 and CDR2 sequences are MNHNY and SVGAGI (reference sequence). The ends were cut back, 2 bases at V and 10 bases at J, with 12 bases in the middle. The CDR3 spells CASSYPDPGEQFF. The CDR3 nucleotides read TGTGCCAGCAGTTACCCCGACCCGGGGGAGCAGTTCTTC.

This clone appeared once. This chain uses TRBV7-9 with TRBJ2-1, with 11 bases lining up with TRBD2. With 4 bases clipped from V and 5 bases from J, the junction kept 7 bases outside the gene matches. CDR3 length equals 16 residues. Germline V gene sequence: CDR1 SEHNR, CDR2 FQNEAQ (reference sequence). The CDR3 nucleotides read TGTGCCAGCAGCTCCCCTAGCGGGGGGTTCGACAATGAGCAGTTCTTC. This gives the protein CASSSPSGGFDNEQFF. Together with reference TRBV7-9 and TRBJ2-1, the CDR3 gives the full variable domain: DTGVSQNPRHKITKRGQNVTFRCDPISEHNRLYWYRQTLGQGPEFLTYFQNEAQLEKSRLLSDRFSAERPKGSFSTLEIQRTEQGDSAMYLCASSSPSGGFDNEQFFGPGTRLTVL.

The chain links TRBV5-8 to TRBJ1-1; D possibly corresponds to TRBD1 (5 bases). V lost 4 bases to trimming and J lost 1 base, with 14 bases between them. The CDR3 has 15 residues. The germline V gene has CDR1 SGHTS and CDR2 YDEGEE. CDR3 nucleotide sequence: TGTGCCAGCAGCCGGGGGGGGAATTGGAACACTGAAGCTTTCTTT. This codes for CASSRGGNWNTEAFF.

This chain joins TRBV12-3 or TRBV12-4 and TRBJ1-6; TRBD1 agrees at 9 bases. Trimming took 1 base from V and 11 from J; bases not matched to a gene: 0. This CDR3 is built from 13 residues. CDR3 in amino acids: CASSLGQGAPLHF. CDR3 nucleotides: TGTGCCAGCAGTTTAGGACAGGGGGCACCCCTCCACTTT.

This chain joins TRBV19 and TRBJ1-1; 7 positions match TRBD1. The germline V gene encodes CDR1 LNHDA and CDR2 SQIVND (reference sequence). The junction had 4 bases not matched to a gene; V was cut back by 3 bases and J by 0 bases. CDR3 length: 15 residues. CDR3 nucleotides: TGTGCCAGTAGTATCCGGGGACAGTTGAACACTGAAGCTTTCTTT. It codes for CASSIRGQLNTEAFF.

The CDR3 DNA reads as TGTGCCAGCAGTCAGGGACAGGGTCCCTACGAGCAGTACTTC. Protein: CASSQGQGPYEQYF. The chain has TRBV27 and TRBJ2-7; TRBD1 aligns across 9 bases. Trimming removed 5 bases from V and 2 bases from J; junction bases left unmatched: 4. The CDR3 sequence is 14 residues long. CDR1 MNHEY and CDR2 SMNVEV come from the germline V gene (reference sequence).

CDR3 DNA sequence: TGTGCCAGCAGTTTGTCGACAGGGGGCGAGCCCCAGCATTTT. Translation gives CASSLSTGGEPQHF. This chain links TRBV6-5 with TRBJ1-5; 10 positions agree with TRBD1. Germline CDR1 is MNHEY and CDR2 is SVGAGI. The CDR3 has 14 amino acids. V lost 4 bases to trimming and J lost 8 bases; unmatched junction nucleotides: 5.

V and J are TRBV11-2 and TRBJ1-3, with 10 bases fitting TRBD1. The J segment lost 3 bases and the V segment lost 5 bases, leaving 4 bases of the junction unmatched. Germline CDR1 is SGHAT and CDR2 is FQNNGV. The CDR3 has 15 amino acids. This CDR3 reads CASSADRGFGNTIYF. The CDR3 nucleotides are TGTGCCAGCAGCGCGGACAGGGGGTTTGGAAACACCATATATTTT.

The V gene is TRBV19, the J gene TRBJ1-1; 7 positions match TRBD1. The CDR3 has 14 amino acids. V gave up 5 bases and J gave up 2 bases; unmatched junction bases: 5. Germline lookup yields CDR1 LNHDA and CDR2 SQIVND (reference sequence). CDR3 sequence reads: CASSLTGANTEAFF. The CDR3 nucleotides read TGTGCCAGTAGTCTCACAGGGGCCAACACTGAAGCTTTCTTT.

The chain uses TRBV18 and TRBJ1-5; 7 nucleotides match TRBD1. This CDR3 is 16 amino acids long. Germline V gene data show CDR1 as KGHSH and CDR2 as LQKENI. Germline trimming cut 3 bases from V and 2 bases from J; bases unmatched to any gene: 7. As DNA, the CDR3 is TGTGCCAGCTCACCTCAAGGACAGGCGGGCAATCAGCCCCAGCATTTT. Translating gives CASSPQGQAGNQPQHF.

The rearrangement joins TRBV6-5 to TRBJ2-7; 8 bases map to TRBD1. The CDR3 has 14 amino acids. Trimming at V came to 5 bases and at J to 7 bases, leaving 10 bases not matched to a gene. Germline V lookup: CDR1 MNHEY, CDR2 SVGAGI. The CDR3 coding sequence is TGTGCCAGCAGTAGCCGGGACAGGCTCTGGGAGCAGTACTTC. It encodes CASSSRDRLWEQYF.

In its sample, this clone was seen once. The gene calls are TRBV7-2 and TRBJ2-7; D gene uncertain. This CDR3 spans 13 amino acids. Germline-derived CDR1 and CDR2 are SGHTA and FQGNSA. V was pared by 1 base and J by 3 bases, with 7 bases between. CDR3 region: CASSLGRNYEQYF. For the CDR3, the DNA is TGTGCCAGCAGCTTAGGGCGGAACTACGAGCAGTACTTC.

As DNA, the CDR3 is TGTGCCAGTCGGAGGACCCAAAACGTACAGTATAGCAATCAGCCCCAGCATTTT. The encoded protein is CASRRTQNVQYSNQPQHF. This rearrangement joins TRBV19 to TRBJ1-5, with no clear D. Per the germline V gene, CDR1 is LNHDA and CDR2 is SQIVND (reference sequence). The CDR3 sequence is 18 residues long. V shed 8 bases and J shed 0 bases, with 23 bases lying between them.

The chain combines TRBV9 with TRBJ2-2; D is possibly TRBD2 (5 bases). This CDR3 comprises 16 residues. Trimming left V 4 bases short and J 1 base short, with 14 bases between. Germline V gives CDR1 SGDLS, CDR2 YYNGEE. The DNA of the CDR3 is TGTGCCAGCAGCTCCGGTTTGAGCGGGAACACCGGGGAGCTGTTTTTT. Its protein product is CASSSGLSGNTGELFF. Full variable domain (remainder filled in from reference TRBV9 and TRBJ2-2): DSGVTQTPKHLITATGQRVTLRCSPRSGDLSVYWYQQSLDQGLQFLIQYYNGEERAKGNILERFSAQQFPDLHSELNLSSLELGDSALYFCASSSGLSGNTGELFFGEGSRLTVL.

This chain joins TRBV7-9 and TRBJ1-4, with TRBD1 matching 7 bases. The CDR3 length is 15 residues. V dropped 3 bases and J dropped 7; count of bases not matched to a gene: 8. The germline V gene encodes CDR1 SEHNR and CDR2 FQNEAQ (reference sequence). The CDR3 is CASSFPTPGGEKLFF. DNA for the CDR3: TGTGCCAGCAGCTTTCCGACACCAGGGGGTGAAAAACTGTTTTTT.

V is TRBV7-2 and J is TRBJ2-3, with D maybe TRBD1 (5 bases). From germline, CDR1 is SGHTA and CDR2 FQGNSA. The CDR3 length is 16 residues. The V end was cut by 5 bases, the J end by 6 bases, with 21 bases between. The chain's CDR3 is CASSEDSSPSLDTQYF. CDR3 sequence (DNA): TGTGCCAGCAGCGAAGACAGTAGCCCATCCCTTGATACGCAGTATTTT.

V gene TRBV18 combines with J gene TRBJ2-7, with 11 bases lining up with TRBD1. The CDR3 runs 17 residues. Germline CDR1 and CDR2: KGHSH and LQKENI. The ends lost 4 bases at V and 0 bases at J; junction bases unmatched: 8. This CDR3 is CASSLGTGGWSSYEQYF. CDR3 DNA: TGTGCCAGCTCACTAGGGACAGGGGGTTGGAGCTCCTACGAGCAGTACTTC. The complete variable domain, with remaining parts taken from reference TRBV18 and TRBJ2-7, reads NAGVMQNPRHLVRRRGQEARLRCSPMKGHSHVYWYRQLPEEGLKFMVYLQKENIIDESGMPKERFSAEFPKEGPSILRIQQVVRGDSAAYFCASSLGTGGWSSYEQYFGPGTRLTVT.

The CDR3 spells CASSYTDRGDEQFF. In DNA, the CDR3 is TGTGCCAGCAGTTACACGGACAGGGGGGATGAGCAGTTCTTC. The V call is TRBV6-5, the J call TRBJ2-1, with 10 bases lining up with TRBD1. With 2 bases clipped from V and 8 bases from J, the junction kept 3 bases outside the gene matches. CDR3 size: 14 residues. From germline, CDR1 is MNHEY and CDR2 SVGAGI.

The chain is built from TRBV27 and TRBJ1-1; 8 bases map to TRBD1. Germline V gene data show CDR1 as MNHEY and CDR2 as SMNVEV (reference sequence). The CDR3 has 16 amino acids. V was pared by 4 bases and J by 4 bases, with 11 bases of the junction left unmatched. In DNA, the CDR3 is TGTGCCAGCAGTTCAAAGCGAACAGGGGGTATCACTGAAGCTTTCTTT. Protein product: CASSSKRTGGITEAFF.